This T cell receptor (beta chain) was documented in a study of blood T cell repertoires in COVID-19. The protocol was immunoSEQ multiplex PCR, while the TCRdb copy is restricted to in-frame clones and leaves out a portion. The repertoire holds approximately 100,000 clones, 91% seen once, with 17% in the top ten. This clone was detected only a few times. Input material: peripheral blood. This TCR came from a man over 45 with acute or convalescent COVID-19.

CDR3 bases: TGCAGTGCTAGGATTTTAGATGAGCAGTTCTTC. Translation gives CSARILDEQFF. The V and J genes are TRBV20-1 and TRBJ2-1; D is uncertain. V lost 3 bases to trimming and J lost 8 bases, with 8 bases between them. Germline V gene lookup returns CDR1 DFQATT and CDR2 SNEGSKA (reference sequence). The CDR3 is 11 amino acids.